Presented here are 3 T cell receptor beta chains from one specimen sequenced in a study of cytotoxic CD8 clonotypes in ibrutinib-treated CLL. The protocol was immunoSEQ multiplex PCR, while the TCRdb copy is restricted to in-frame clones and leaves out a portion. The data contain 45,000 or so clones, roughly three fifths of them singletons. The sequencing here drew on PBMCs, taken after 24 months of ibrutinib treatment. These receptors were collected from a human donor with chronic lymphocytic leukemia.

V usage is TRBV6-1 and J usage is TRBJ2-5; a possible D gene is TRBD1 (6 bases). From germline, CDR1 is MNHNS and CDR2 SASEGT. The V and J ends lost 7 bases and 4 bases respectively, with 13 bases between them. The CDR3 covers 13 residues. This chain's CDR3 is CASTLTGSETQYF. CDR3 coding DNA: TGTGCCAGCACCTTGACAGGATCAGAGACCCAGTACTTC.

The CDR3 sequence: CASRARQGGYGYTF. DNA of the CDR3: TGTGCCAGCAGAGCCAGACAGGGAGGCTACGGCTACACCTTC. The rearrangement joins TRBV6-1 to TRBJ1-2, with 7 bases that match TRBD1. J gave up 8 bases and V 6 bases, and 12 bases lay outside the gene matches. Per the germline V gene, CDR1 is MNHNS and CDR2 is SASEGT. CDR3 size: 14 residues.

The J gene is TRBJ1-2, the V gene TRBV2, with unresolved D. The CDR3 is 12 amino acids. V was cut by 2 bases and J by 6 bases, with 7 bases left in between. Per germline, CDR1 SNHLY and CDR2 FYNNEI. CDR3 DNA: TGTGCCAGCAGTGAACGAGATCATGGCTACACCTTC. It is translated as CASSERDHGYTF.